This T cell receptor beta chain was retrieved from a study of CD8 T cells in ankylosing spondylitis. This clonotype was seen many times. TCRdb re-derived calls from the 5' RACE reads in MiXCR, one entry per CDR3 protein. This sample has around 230,000 distinct CDR3 sequences, with approximately 7.6% found just once. Germline V gene data show CDR1 as SGHTS and CDR2 as YDEGEE. This CDR3 spans 16 amino acids. Trimming cost V 4 bases and J 4 bases, with 19 bases left between them. Sample: blood, either unsorted or a sorted T cell fraction (not recorded which). V and J are TRBV5-8 and TRBJ2-3, with D maybe TRBD2 (6 bases). The TCR was taken from a female donor with ankylosing spondylitis or in good health (not recorded which). The CDR3 protein is CASSPGRSRSADTQYF. CDR3 DNA: TGTGCCAGCAGCCCTGGGAGGAGCAGGAGCGCAGATACGCAGTATTTT.